This record covers a single T cell receptor (beta chain). The data belong to a study of cytomegalovirus exposure and HLA in healthy donors. Researchers ran the PCR with 60 Vbeta and 13 Jbeta primers. Clones were read by immunoSEQ multiplex PCR, and TCRdb kept only the in-frame ones, dropping some. In the table there are 100,000 to 150,000 clones, approximately 80% of which are singletons. CDR3 length: 17 residues. Trimming at V came to 4 bases and at J to 4 bases, leaving 6 bases not matched to a gene. Per germline, CDR1 SGHRS and CDR2 YFSETQ. The sequence came from a girl aged 2 to 10 in good health and CMV-seronegative. Sequenced material: PBMCs. This chain connects TRBV5-1 to TRBJ2-1, with TRBD2 matching 15 bases. CDR3 residues: CASSGLAGGSPYNEQFF. The DNA for the CDR3 is TGCGCCAGCAGCGGACTAGCGGGAGGGTCCCCTTACAATGAGCAGTTCTTC.